The source of this TCR beta chain is a study of blood T cell repertoires in COVID-19. Study-wide context: The United States, Italy and Spain provided the acute and convalescent COVID-19 samples. Nucleic acid was either cDNA or gDNA, and it came from T cells, B-cell-depleted T cells, or PBMCs.

In the authors' methods: Cell counts per sample came from amplifying reference gene primers. TCRdb's table, derived via immunoSEQ multiplex PCR, lists solely in-frame clones and lacks some. V, J and clone size derive from that table, while D and trimming were established from the DNA sequence. This sample carries 200,000 to 250,000 clones, about 85% of them seen once, and the ten largest clones take roughly 12%. The receptor comes from a woman aged 18-30 years who had recovered from COVID-19. The material sequenced was peripheral blood.

CDR3 in amino acids: CASSQDRGYGSGANVLTF. CDR3 DNA: TGCGCCAGCAGCCAAGATAGGGGTTACGGCTCTGGGGCCAACGTCCTGACTTTC. The V call is TRBV4-3, the J call TRBJ2-6; D perhaps matches TRBD1 (5 bases). The germline V gene has CDR1 LGHNA and CDR2 YSLEER. CDR3 length: 18 residues. V was clipped by 0 bases and J by 0 bases, with 12 bases between them.